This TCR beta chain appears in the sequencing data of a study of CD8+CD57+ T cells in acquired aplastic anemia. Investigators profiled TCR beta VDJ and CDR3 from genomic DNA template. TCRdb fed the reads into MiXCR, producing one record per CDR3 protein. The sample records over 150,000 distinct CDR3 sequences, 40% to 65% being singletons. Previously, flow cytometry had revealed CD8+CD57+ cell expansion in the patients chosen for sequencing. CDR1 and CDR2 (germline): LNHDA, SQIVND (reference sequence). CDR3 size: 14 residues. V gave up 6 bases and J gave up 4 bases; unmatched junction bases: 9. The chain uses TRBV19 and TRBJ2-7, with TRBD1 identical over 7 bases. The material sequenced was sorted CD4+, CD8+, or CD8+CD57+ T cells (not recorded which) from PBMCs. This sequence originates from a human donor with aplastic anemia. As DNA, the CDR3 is TGTGCCAGTAGGAAGACAGGGTTGGGGTACGAGCAGTACTTC. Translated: CASRKTGLGYEQYF.